The text below deals with one TCR beta chain. The V gene's germline CDR1 is SGHVS and CDR2 FNYEAQ. CDR3 length equals 15 residues. V gave up 2 bases and J gave up 4 bases, with 13 bases separating them. This sample stems from a study of blood T cell repertoires in COVID-19. About the research overall: Acute and convalescent COVID-19 samples came from the United States, Italy and Spain. T cells, B-cell-depleted T cells, or PBMCs supplied cDNA or gDNA.

In the original processing: Reference gene primer amplification in the assay estimated nucleated cell counts. Assay used: immunoSEQ multiplex PCR; TCRdb lists only in-frame clones, some missing. V and J calls and clone size are those listed in that table; D and trimming were worked out from the DNA. Of 100,000 or so clones in the sample, approximately 90% were seen once. Sequencing input: peripheral blood. The TCR sequence derives from a man aged 45-60 years with active COVID-19. This sequence joins TRBV7-6 and TRBJ2-3; unclear D gene. The CDR3 coding sequence is TGTGCCAGCAGCTTATCAGCGACCCTTTCAGATACGCAGTATTTT. Translated, it gives CASSLSATLSDTQYF.